A single sample gave rise to the 22 T cell receptor beta chains below, sequenced in a study of T cell repertoires in cytomegalovirus infection. A single record per CDR3 protein comes from TCRdb applying MiXCR to the reads. The table includes some 110,000 distinct CDR3 sequences, around 10% detected once. These receptors' targets are unknown. The material sequenced was PBMCs, sequenced either directly or after in vitro stimulation (not recorded which). The receptors originated from a human donor in good health (CMV status not recorded). Some clones in this sample may be carry-over from other donors' samples.

This clonotype was detected many times. The gene calls are TRBV14 and TRBJ2-1, with 10 positions matching TRBD2. V lost 6 bases to trimming and J lost 3 bases; unmatched junction nucleotides: 5. The CDR3 runs 15 residues. CDR1 is SGHDN, CDR2 FVKESK, per germline. In DNA form, the CDR3 reads TGTGCCAGCAGTCTTTTAGCGGGAGGCTACAATGAGCAGTTCTTC. Residues: CASSLLAGGYNEQFF.

This clonotype was detected a few times. The chain combines TRBV19 with TRBJ2-1; 10 positions agree with TRBD2. The CDR3 is made up of 17 amino acids. Germline values: CDR1 LNHDA, CDR2 SQIVND (reference sequence). V lost 3 bases, J lost 4 bases, and 9 bases stayed unmatched. The CDR3 DNA reads as TGTGCCAGTAGTATTTTTTCCGGGACTAGCGAATACAATGAGCAGTTCTTC. It is translated as CASSIFSGTSEYNEQFF.

Only a few counts were recorded for this clonotype. This chain uses TRBV28 with TRBJ2-5; TRBD2 matches 9 bases. Germline loops: CDR1 MDHEN, CDR2 SYDVKM. CDR3 length equals 21 residues. Unmatched junction bases numbered 26, after V lost 6 bases and J lost 3 bases. CDR3 protein: CASSDGDLGVMGGRGEETQYF. CDR3 DNA sequence: TGTGCCAGCAGCGACGGTGACTTAGGGGTAATGGGCGGGAGGGGAGAAGAGACCCAGTACTTC.

This clonotype was recorded at least ten times. The V call is TRBV7-6, the J call TRBJ1-4; 8 bases fit TRBD1. The CDR3 extends over 14 amino acids. In germline, CDR1 is SGHVS, CDR2 FNYEAQ. Trimming took 1 base from V and 8 from J; bases not matched to a gene: 3. The CDR3 DNA reads TGTGCCAGCAGCTTAGGGACAGGGAACGAAAAACTGTTTTTT. It yields the protein CASSLGTGNEKLFF.

A note on this clonotype: A much larger clone is a single base away; this may be a read error. The DNA for the CDR3 is TGTGCCAGCAGTTCATATCAGGGGAACTCACCCCACCACTTT. Protein: CASSSYQGNSPHHF. The chain joins TRBV7-2 to TRBJ1-6; tentative D call: TRBD1 (6 bases). The CDR3 spans 14 residues. CDR1 and CDR2 (germline): SGHTA, FQGNSA.

Many counts were recorded for this clonotype. J is TRBJ1-1 and V is TRBV12-3 or TRBV12-4, with D perhaps TRBD1 (5 bases). V gave up 1 base and J gave up 0 bases, with 9 bases separating them. The length of the CDR3 is 15 residues. CDR3 sequence reads: CASSLGYRLNTEAFF. CDR3 coding DNA: TGTGCCAGCAGTTTAGGCTACAGGTTGAACACTGAAGCTTTCTTT.

This clonotype came up many times. The rearrangement joins TRBV3-1 to TRBJ2-1; TRBD2 matches at 7 bases. Germline V gene data show CDR1 as LGHDT and CDR2 as YNNKEL (reference sequence). CDR3 length: 15 amino acids. The V segment lost 3 bases and the J segment 2 bases; nucleotides outside the gene matches: 4. The CDR3, as DNA: TGTGCCAGCAGCCACGGGGACTACACCTACAATGAGCAGTTCTTC. Protein sequence: CASSHGDYTYNEQFF.

The V call is TRBV29-1, the J call TRBJ1-3; 8 nucleotides line up with TRBD1. Per the germline V gene, CDR1 is SQVTM and CDR2 is ANQGSEA. CDR3 length: 13 residues. Trimming cost V 5 bases and J 3 bases; bases outside gene matches: 3. The CDR3, as DNA: TGCAGCGTTACAGGGGGGATTGGAAACACCATATATTTT. Translation gives CSVTGGIGNTIYF.

This clonotype has a count of ten or more. This rearrangement joins TRBV7-2 to TRBJ2-6, with 12 bases lining up with TRBD1. The J segment lost 0 bases and the V segment lost 6 bases, leaving 9 bases of the junction unmatched. The CDR3 is 19 amino acids. CDR1 is SGHTA and CDR2 is FQGNSA in the germline V gene. The CDR3: CASRGGTGGAISGANVLTF. DNA for the CDR3: TGTGCCAGCAGGGGGGGGACAGGGGGCGCGATCTCTGGGGCCAACGTCCTGACTTTC.

This clonotype has a count of ten or more. CDR3 coding DNA: TGTGCCAGCAGCTCCCACGGCTGGCGGGGCTACACCTTC. Its protein is CASSSHGWRGYTF. The chain has TRBV11-3 and TRBJ1-2; D is undetermined. Looked up from germline, CDR1 is SGHNT and CDR2 is YENEEA. This CDR3 spans 13 amino acids. Trimming pared 4 bases from V and 8 bases from J, leaving 14 bases between.

This clonotype was detected a few times. The chain employs TRBV28 and TRBJ1-2, with D unresolved. The germline gives CDR1 MDHEN, CDR2 SYDVKM. CDR3 length: 15 amino acids. Trimming took off 2 bases at V and 1 base at J, with 11 bases between the two ends. The CDR3: CASSLPGMNNYGYTF. Here the CDR3 DNA reads TGTGCCAGCAGTTTACCCGGGATGAATAACTATGGCTACACCTTC.

The chain joins TRBV28 to TRBJ2-7; D might be TRBD1 or TRBD2, each matching 5 bases. The CDR3 is 14 amino acids. V lost 4 bases and J 6 bases, leaving 16 bases between the germline ends. The germline CDR1 and CDR2 sequences are MDHEN and SYDVKM. The DNA for the CDR3 is TGTGCCAGCAGTTGGTTAATAGTAGGGACCGAGCAGTACTTC. Translated: CASSWLIVGTEQYF.

The chain uses TRBV6-2 or TRBV6-3 and TRBJ2-7; possibly TRBD1 for D (5 bases). The CDR3 consists of 16 residues. The germline V gene encodes CDR1 MNHEY and CDR2 SVGEGT. V was pared by 6 bases and J by 0 bases, with 18 bases between. The DNA for the CDR3 is TGTGCCAGCAGCGCATCTGGGGCGCAAAGCTCCTACGAGCAGTACTTC. Its translation: CASSASGAQSSYEQYF.

This clonotype was seen ten or more times. The rearrangement links TRBV20-1 to TRBJ1-1; D might be TRBD1 (6 bases). CDR3 size: 11 residues. Germline CDR1 reads DFQATT; CDR2 reads SNEGSKA (reference sequence). CDR3 amino acids: CSTGTNTEAFF. The DNA of the CDR3 is TGCTCAACAGGGACCAACACTGAAGCTTTCTTT.

V usage is TRBV19 and J usage is TRBJ2-7, with D unresolved. The CDR3 has 14 amino acids. The V end lost 4 bases, the J end lost 2 bases, and 12 bases lay between the germline ends. Germline values: CDR1 LNHDA, CDR2 SQIVND (reference sequence). The CDR3 DNA reads TGTGCCAGTAGTACTCGGTCGTTTCCCTACGAGCAGTACTTC. Protein: CASSTRSFPYEQYF.

The V call is TRBV7-9, the J call TRBJ2-1, with TRBD1 identical over 8 bases. Germline-derived CDR1 and CDR2 are SEHNR and FQNEAQ (reference sequence). This CDR3 region has 16 residues. V gave up 6 bases and J gave up 6 bases; unmatched junction bases: 13. CDR3 bases: TGTGCCAGCAGACCCCCGAGGACAGGGCTTAGCAATGAGCAGTTCTTC. Its protein is CASRPPRTGLSNEQFF.

There are many counts of this clonotype. The rearrangement joins TRBV29-1 to TRBJ1-5; weak D call: TRBD1 (5 bases). Deletions cut 8 bases from V and 5 bases from J, with 13 bases between. The V gene's germline CDR1 is SQVTM and CDR2 ANQGSEA. The CDR3 sequence is 12 residues long. CDR3: CSCGHSDQPQHF. As DNA, the CDR3 is TGCAGCTGCGGACATTCGGATCAGCCCCAGCATTTT.

This clonotype was seen a handful of times. This chain links TRBV12-3 or TRBV12-4 with TRBJ1-4; possibly TRBD1 for D (5 bases). The CDR3 has 14 amino acids. Trimming stripped 2 bases from V and 8 bases from J, with 12 bases between. The CDR3 here is CASSLRGVGEKLFF. The DNA for the CDR3 is TGTGCCAGCAGTTTACGGGGCGTAGGCGAAAAACTGTTTTTT.

CDR3 in DNA: TGTGCCAGCAGGACTGGGACTAGCGGGACCTACAATGAGCAGTTCTTC. Protein product: CASRTGTSGTYNEQFF. The rearrangement uses TRBV12-3 or TRBV12-4 and TRBJ2-1; 13 bases map to TRBD2. The CDR3 is made up of 16 amino acids. The V and J ends lost 6 bases and 2 bases, in that order; junction bases with no gene match: 4.

This clonotype was counted at least ten times. V is TRBV12-3 or TRBV12-4 and J is TRBJ1-2; perhaps TRBD1 as D (6 bases). V was pared by 4 bases and J by 2 bases, with 14 bases between. This CDR3 comprises 15 residues. The CDR3, as DNA: TGTGCCAGCAGTTATACGGACAGCCAAAACTATGGCTACACCTTC. This codes for CASSYTDSQNYGYTF.

This clonotype was picked up many times. The V call is TRBV28, the J call TRBJ2-1; D might be TRBD2 (5 bases). The CDR3 length is 15 residues. Trimming removed 4 bases at V and 0 bases at J, with 10 bases between. CDR1 is MDHEN, CDR2 SYDVKM, per germline. CDR3 region: CASSSSSGSYNEQFF. DNA for the CDR3: TGTGCCAGCAGTTCCTCAAGCGGCTCCTACAATGAGCAGTTCTTC. Variable domain in full (rest from reference TRBV28 and TRBJ2-1): DVKVTQSSRYLVKRTGEKVFLECVQDMDHENMFWYRQDPGLGLRLIYFSYDVKMKEKGDIPEGYSVSREKKERFSLILESASTNQTSMYLCASSSSSGSYNEQFFGPGTRLTVL.

Many counts were recorded for this clonotype. V gene TRBV30 combines with J gene TRBJ1-4; no clear D. V lost 3 bases, J lost 7 bases, and 18 bases lay in between. The germline CDR1 and CDR2 sequences are GTSNPN and SVGIG (reference sequence). The CDR3 sequence is 15 residues long. CDR3: CAWSAHSAAGEKLFF. CDR3 DNA: TGTGCCTGGAGCGCACACAGCGCTGCGGGTGAAAAACTGTTTTTT.